This passage covers 13 T cell receptor beta chains from one sample sequenced in a study of shared clonotypes between healthy human individuals. Here immunoSEQ multiplex PCR was the method, and the copy in TCRdb shows in-frame clones only, minus some. The sample carries millions of clones, roughly nine tenths recorded once. The sample taken for sequencing was naive CD4+ T cells sorted from blood. Documented subset: CD45RA+ positively selected. These receptors came from a man between 18 and 35 years old in good health.

The rearrangement uses TRBV18 and TRBJ1-1; no firm D call. V gave up 3 bases and J gave up 8 bases, with 16 bases separating them. The germline gives CDR1 KGHSH, CDR2 LQKENI. The CDR3 is 14 residues long. Here the CDR3 DNA reads TGTGCCAGCTCACCGACGGGAGCAGCCAGGGAAGCTTTCTTT. Amino acid sequence: CASSPTGAAREAFF.

The V and J genes are TRBV19 and TRBJ1-3; no reliable D call. This CDR3 is built from 16 residues. V lost 1 base, J lost 4 bases, and 14 bases lay in between. CDR1 and CDR2 from the germline V gene are LNHDA and SQIVND (reference sequence). The CDR3 DNA reads TGTGCCAGTAGTATAGGTTCCGACCTGGGCGGAAACACCATATATTTT. Amino acid sequence: CASSIGSDLGGNTIYF.

On this clone: This same CDR3 is encoded by further DNA sequences in the sample. This chain connects TRBV30 to TRBJ1-6; weak D call: TRBD1 (6 bases). The V and J ends lost 1 base and 10 bases respectively, with 11 bases between them. The CDR3 contains 13 residues. CDR1 is GTSNPN, CDR2 SVGIG, per germline (reference sequence). The CDR3 region has the DNA TGTGCCTGGAGTGAGGGAGGGGGGTCACCCCTCCACTTT. This translates into CAWSEGGGSPLHF.

The chain employs TRBV18 and TRBJ2-1; unclear D gene. Germline V gene data show CDR1 as KGHSH and CDR2 as LQKENI. The CDR3 runs 11 residues. V was pared by 4 bases and J by 10 bases, with 8 bases between. The CDR3 protein is CASSLTQEQFF. As DNA, the CDR3 is TGTGCCAGCTCACTCACTCAGGAGCAGTTCTTC.

This sequence joins TRBV27 and TRBJ1-1; the D is unclear. Germline CDR1 and CDR2: MNHEY and SMNVEV (reference sequence). Trimming cost V 5 bases and J 0 bases, with 28 bases left between them. The CDR3 has 20 amino acids. The CDR3 spells CASSLRRFPGRGYMNTEAFF. DNA for the CDR3: TGTGCCAGCAGTCTTCGCAGATTCCCTGGCCGCGGATACATGAACACTGAAGCTTTCTTT.

This clone was seen a handful of times. This chain links TRBV4-1 with TRBJ2-7, with D maybe TRBD2 (6 bases). Germline lookup yields CDR1 MGHRA and CDR2 YSYEKL. CDR3 size: 15 residues. V was clipped by 4 bases and J by 0 bases, with 13 bases between them. CDR3: CASSPLAGPSYEQYF. The CDR3 bases are TGCGCCAGCAGCCCCCTCGCGGGGCCCTCCTACGAGCAGTACTTC.

This clone has only one observation. This specimen includes other DNA sequences encoding the same CDR3. The chain employs TRBV6-5 and TRBJ2-7; 8 nucleotides agree with TRBD1. Per germline, CDR1 MNHEY and CDR2 SVGAGI. Germline trimming cut 6 bases from V and 2 bases from J; bases unmatched to any gene: 6. This CDR3 region has 14 residues. In DNA, the CDR3 is TGTGCCAGCAGCCGACGACAGGGGACCTACGAGCAGTACTTC. It encodes CASSRRQGTYEQYF.

The rearrangement links TRBV7-2 to TRBJ1-2; 7 bases agree with TRBD1. V lost 5 bases, J lost 5 bases, and 8 bases stayed unmatched. Germline CDR1 reads SGHTA; CDR2 reads FQGNSA. This CDR3 contains 14 residues. The CDR3 coding sequence is TGTGCCAGCAGCCCCGAGACAGGGCTATATGGCTACACCTTC. Protein: CASSPETGLYGYTF. The whole variable domain, filled in from reference TRBV7-2 and TRBJ1-2, reads GAGVSQSPSNKVTEKGKDVELRCDPISGHTALYWYRQSLGQGLEFLIYFQGNSAPDKSGLPSDRFSAERTGGSVSTLTIQRTQQEDSAVYLCASSPETGLYGYTFGSGTRLTVV.

The rearrangement joins TRBV5-4 to TRBJ2-1; 7 bases align to TRBD2. This CDR3 has 15 residues. CDR1 and CDR2 from the germline V gene are SGHNT and YYREEE (reference sequence). With 4 bases clipped from V and 6 bases from J, the junction kept 10 bases outside the gene matches. The CDR3 DNA is TGTGCCAGCAGCCCAACACTAGCGCTCCTCAATGAGCAGTTCTTC. Its protein is CASSPTLALLNEQFF.

This clone was seen a single time. This chain connects TRBV25-1 to TRBJ2-1; 9 bases match TRBD2. J lost 13 bases, V lost 1 base, and 5 bases had no gene match. Per the germline V gene, CDR1 is MGHDK and CDR2 is SYGVNS. The CDR3 loop spans 13 amino acids. Written as DNA, the CDR3 is TGTGCCAGCAGTGAATCCGGGACTAGCAATCAGTTCTTC. As protein: CASSESGTSNQFF.

This chain links TRBV5-1 with TRBJ2-3; TRBD2 matches at 9 bases. The CDR3 runs to 15 residues. Germline V CDR1 and CDR2: SGHRS, YFSETQ. The V segment lost 0 bases and the J segment 4 bases; nucleotides outside the gene matches: 3. CDR3 amino acids: CASSLAREGADTQYF. In DNA, the CDR3 is TGCGCCAGCAGCTTGGCGCGGGAGGGGGCAGATACGCAGTATTTT.

This chain joins TRBV10-1 and TRBJ2-3; 7 bases align to TRBD1. The CDR3 contains 13 residues. Per the germline V gene, CDR1 is WNHNN and CDR2 is SYGVQD (reference sequence). After removal of 0 bases from V and 10 bases from J, the junction contained 4 bases not matched to a gene. Here the CDR3 DNA reads TGCGCCAGCAGTGAGTCCTGGACAGGCTCGCAGTATTTT. Its protein is CASSESWTGSQYF.

The chain has TRBV28 and TRBJ1-2, with D perhaps matching TRBD1 (6 bases). The germline CDR1 and CDR2 sequences are MDHEN and SYDVKM. The CDR3 extends over 16 amino acids. V was trimmed by 7 bases and J by 4 bases, leaving 22 bases between them. CDR3 sequence: CASTSGAGQSVYGYTF. In nucleotides, the CDR3 is TGTGCCAGCACATCCGGGGCCGGACAGAGTGTCTATGGCTACACCTTC.